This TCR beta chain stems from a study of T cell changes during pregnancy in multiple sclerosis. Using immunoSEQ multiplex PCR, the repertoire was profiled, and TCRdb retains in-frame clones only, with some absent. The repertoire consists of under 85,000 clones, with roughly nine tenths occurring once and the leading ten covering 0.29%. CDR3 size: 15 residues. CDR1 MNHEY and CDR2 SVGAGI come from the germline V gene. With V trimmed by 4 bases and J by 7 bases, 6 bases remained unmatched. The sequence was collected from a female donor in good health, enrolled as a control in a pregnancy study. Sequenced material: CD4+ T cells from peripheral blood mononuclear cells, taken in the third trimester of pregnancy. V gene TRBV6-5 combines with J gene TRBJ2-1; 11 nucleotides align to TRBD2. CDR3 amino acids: CASSWASGGRNEQFF. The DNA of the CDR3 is TGTGCCAGCAGTTGGGCTAGCGGGGGGCGGAATGAGCAGTTCTTC.